This T cell receptor (beta chain) originates from a study of shared clonotypes between healthy human individuals (dated by TCRdb to 2020 to 2021). With respect to the entire study: A few men and a couple of women, aged 18 to 49 years, made up the cohort. Leukapheresis yielded between about 0.85 and 10 billion PBMCs per donor. Per donor, three plates each were used for CD4 naive and CD4 memory, two for CD8 naive, and one for CD8 memory. To increase sequencing depth and limit assay-specific biases, different laboratories used diverse techniques to prepare libraries and sequence TCR repertoires. The study deeply sequenced blood TCR repertoires of five healthy adults to estimate repertoire size and the extent of clonotype sharing between individuals.

Using the deep immunoSEQ assay, TCR CDR3 regions were amplified from genomic DNA by multiplex PCR. For each cell subset, the extracted genomic DNA was distributed evenly across all wells of several immunoSEQ 96-well plates, and each plate served as one replicate. For sorted subsets, about 0.2 ug genomic DNA, equal to 30,000 to 35,000 T cell genomes, was loaded into each replicate PCR. Purified libraries were measured with a Qubit 3.0 fluorometer, size-checked on a Bioanalyzer 2100, and measured again with the KAPA Library Quantification kit. Every immunoSEQ 96-well plate was sequenced on a separate single-read 150-cycle Illumina NextSeq 550 flow cell. The study's processing was this. Because only junctional sequences without quality scores were contained in the immunoSEQ output, filtering matching that applied to full-length reads could not be performed. To assign V/J genes and CDR3, sequences were annotated using PyIR, a Python wrapper for IgBLAST v1.9, with IMGT germline references. Any read was removed if the V/J assignment was weak (E-value above 1e-6), the CDR3 was missing, or the read contained stop codons, out-of-frame junctions, or ambiguous translated residues. V3J clonotypes were defined as sequences sharing an identical inferred V gene, J gene, and CDR3 amino acid sequence. The percentage overlap between two repertoires was calculated by dividing the number of shared unique clonotypes by the size of the smaller repertoire. Richness of each repertoire was evaluated using RTK rarefaction, the Chao1 estimator, and Recon v2.1 estimates of unobserved clonotypes. OLGA was used to compute generation probabilities for all TCRbeta clonotypes that the gDNA method yielded from several donors. As stored in TCRdb, this immuneACCESS dataset retains in-frame rearrangements with V and J assigned. A fraction of the clones does not appear; measured against another copy, unresolved V genes explain less than half of the discrepancy, and the remainder lacks a known reason. Clonal size and the V and J genes are those of that table, whereas D and trimming came from the DNA. The sample includes 1.4 million to 1.5 million clones, with approximately 96% observed a single time. Clones ranked in the top ten supply over 1% of the sample.

The germline V gene specifies SGDLS as CDR1 and YYNGEE as CDR2. Trimming at the junction amounts to 1 base on V and 1 base on J, and the germline ends lie 10 bases apart. The CDR3 runs 15 residues from the cysteine to the phenylalanine. This entry keeps only the CDR3 DNA: 45 bases, framed from base 1. Points on this clone: Its binding antigen is unknown. The record has no base qualities; no much larger clone is one base away.

The donors were healthy, HIV-negative adults who had no recently reported acute infections or vaccinations. Every donor was a Caucasian adult residing in Nashville, Tennessee, USA. CD4+ T cells were enriched by magnetic negative selection, after which naive cells were positively selected on CD45RA and the negative fraction was taken as the memory subset. Blood was obtained by leukapheresis, after which PBMCs were separated by Ficoll-Histopaque density gradient centrifugation and cryopreserved in liquid nitrogen vapor phase. Analytical flow cytometry was used to check the purity and quantity of every magnetically sorted T cell population. Each sorted fraction had its genomic DNA isolated and then quantified by UV absorbance on a Nanodrop 2000c. What the authors observed across the whole study: Across a handful of donors, about 4.5% of naive CD4, 3% to 3.5% of naive CD8, approximately 2.5% of memory CD4, and over 0.35% of memory CD8 clonotypes were shared. Naive subsets generally had larger estimated clonotype richness than memory subsets did. Sampling was limited to blood, and TCR repertoires in tissue likely differ from TCR repertoires in blood. Compared with non-shared clonotypes, the clonotypes found in all four sorted-subset donors had higher generation probabilities. Pairwise subsampling led to the expectation that sequencing depth would affect the degree of clonotype sharing among donors. Even with the large sequencing depth, rarefaction of the sorted-subset datasets indicated that sequencing was incomplete. Because the study included only a small number of donors, the genetic and exposure-history diversity represented was limited.

The TCR originated in a man in his thirties or forties in good health. The sequencing input was naive CD4+ T cells sorted from blood. This specimen's cell subset or site label, interpreted: CD45RA+ positively selected. This sequence uses TRBV9 and TRBJ2-3, and the D gene may be TRBD2, 5 bases matching. In nucleotide form, the sequence is TGTGCCAGCAGCGTATACGGGAAACGCACAGATACGCAGTATTTT. Translated, it gives CASSVYGKRTDTQYF.